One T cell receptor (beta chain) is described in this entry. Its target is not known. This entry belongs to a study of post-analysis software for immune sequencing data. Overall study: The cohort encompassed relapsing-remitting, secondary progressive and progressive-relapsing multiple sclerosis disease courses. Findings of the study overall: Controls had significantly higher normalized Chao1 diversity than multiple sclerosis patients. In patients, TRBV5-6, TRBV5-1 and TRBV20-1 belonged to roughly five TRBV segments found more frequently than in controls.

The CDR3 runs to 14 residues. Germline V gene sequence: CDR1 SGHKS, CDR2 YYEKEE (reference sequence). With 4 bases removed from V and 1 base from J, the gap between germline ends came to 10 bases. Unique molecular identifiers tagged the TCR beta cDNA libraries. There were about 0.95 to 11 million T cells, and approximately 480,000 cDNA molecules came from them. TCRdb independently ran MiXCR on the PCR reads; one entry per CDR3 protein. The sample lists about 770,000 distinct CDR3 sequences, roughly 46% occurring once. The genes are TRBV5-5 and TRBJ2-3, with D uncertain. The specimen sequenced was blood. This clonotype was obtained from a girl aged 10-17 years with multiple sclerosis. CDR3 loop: CASSRYEGTDTQYF. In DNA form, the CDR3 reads TGTGCCAGCAGCCGATACGAAGGCACAGATACGCAGTATTTT.